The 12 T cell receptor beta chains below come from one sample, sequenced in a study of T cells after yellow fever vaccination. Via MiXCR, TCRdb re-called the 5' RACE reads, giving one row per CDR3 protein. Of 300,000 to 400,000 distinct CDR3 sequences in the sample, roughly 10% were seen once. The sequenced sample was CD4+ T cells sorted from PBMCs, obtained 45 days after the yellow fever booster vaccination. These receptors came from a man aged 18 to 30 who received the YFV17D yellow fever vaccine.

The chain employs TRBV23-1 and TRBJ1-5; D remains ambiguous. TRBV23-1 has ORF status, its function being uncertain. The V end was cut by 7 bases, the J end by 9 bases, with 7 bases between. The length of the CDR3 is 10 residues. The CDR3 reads CASIATPQHF. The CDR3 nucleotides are TGCGCCAGCATCGCAACGCCCCAGCATTTT.

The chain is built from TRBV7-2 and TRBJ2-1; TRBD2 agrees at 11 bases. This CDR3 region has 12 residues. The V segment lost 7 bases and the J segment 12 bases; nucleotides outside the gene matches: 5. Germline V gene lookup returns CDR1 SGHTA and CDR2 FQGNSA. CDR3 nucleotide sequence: TGTGCCAGCAACCTAGGACTAGCGGGGCAGTTCTTC. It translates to CASNLGLAGQFF.

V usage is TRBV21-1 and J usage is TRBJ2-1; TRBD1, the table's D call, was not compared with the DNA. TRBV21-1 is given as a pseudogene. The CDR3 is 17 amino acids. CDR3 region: CASSKALSGGLRNEQFF. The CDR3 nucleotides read TGTGCCAGCAGCAAAGCGCTTTCCGGGGGGTTACGCAATGAGCAGTTCTTC.

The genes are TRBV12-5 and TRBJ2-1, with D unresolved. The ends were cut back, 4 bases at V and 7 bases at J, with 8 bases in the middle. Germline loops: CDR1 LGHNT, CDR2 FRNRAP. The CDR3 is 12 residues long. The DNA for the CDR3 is TGTGCTAGTGGTTCCCGGAGAAATGAGCAGTTCTTC. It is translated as CASGSRRNEQFF.

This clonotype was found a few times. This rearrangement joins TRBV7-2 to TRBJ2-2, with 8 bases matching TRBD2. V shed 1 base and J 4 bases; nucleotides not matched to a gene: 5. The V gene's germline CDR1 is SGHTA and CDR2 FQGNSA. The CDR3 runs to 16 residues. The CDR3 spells CASSLVSGGSTGELFF. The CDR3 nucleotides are TGTGCCAGCAGCTTAGTGAGCGGGGGAAGCACCGGGGAGCTGTTTTTT. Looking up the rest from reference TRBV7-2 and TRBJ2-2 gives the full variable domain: GAGVSQSPSNKVTEKGKDVELRCDPISGHTALYWYRQSLGQGLEFLIYFQGNSAPDKSGLPSDRFSAERTGGSVSTLTIQRTQQEDSAVYLCASSLVSGGSTGELFFGEGSRLTVL.

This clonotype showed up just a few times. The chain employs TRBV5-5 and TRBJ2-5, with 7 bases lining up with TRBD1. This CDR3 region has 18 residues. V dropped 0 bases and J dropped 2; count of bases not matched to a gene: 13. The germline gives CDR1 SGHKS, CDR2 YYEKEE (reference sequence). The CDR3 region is CASSLGRPGQNHQETQYF. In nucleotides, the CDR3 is TGTGCCAGCAGCTTGGGGCGACCGGGACAGAATCATCAAGAGACCCAGTACTTC. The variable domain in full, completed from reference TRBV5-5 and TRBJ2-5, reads DAGVTQSPTHLIKTRGQQVTLRCSPISGHKSVSWYQQVLGQGPQFIFQYYEKEERGRGNFPDRFSARQFPNYSSELNVNALLLGDSALYLCASSLGRPGQNHQETQYFGPGTRLLVL.

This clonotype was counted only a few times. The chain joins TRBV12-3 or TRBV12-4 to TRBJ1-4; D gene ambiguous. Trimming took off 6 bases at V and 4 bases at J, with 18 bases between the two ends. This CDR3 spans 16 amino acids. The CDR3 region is CASRGVWFRGNEKLFF. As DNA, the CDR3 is TGTGCCAGCAGAGGTGTATGGTTTCGGGGTAATGAAAAACTGTTTTTT.

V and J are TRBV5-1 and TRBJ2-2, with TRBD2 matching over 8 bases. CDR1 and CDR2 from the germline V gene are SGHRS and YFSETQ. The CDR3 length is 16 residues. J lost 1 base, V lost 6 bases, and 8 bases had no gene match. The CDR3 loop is CASTTSGGGNTGELFF. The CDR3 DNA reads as TGCGCCAGCACGACCTCCGGGGGGGGGAACACCGGGGAGCTGTTTTTT.

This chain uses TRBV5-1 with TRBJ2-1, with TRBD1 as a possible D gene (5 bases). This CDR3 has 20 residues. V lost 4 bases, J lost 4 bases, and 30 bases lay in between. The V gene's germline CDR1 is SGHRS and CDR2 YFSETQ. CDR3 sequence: CASSRLTARQTVRTYNEQFF. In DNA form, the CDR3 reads TGCGCCAGCAGCCGATTGACAGCCCGGCAGACAGTCAGAACTTACAATGAGCAGTTCTTC.

In nucleotides, the CDR3 is TGTGCCAGCAGCGTAAGGGGTGAGCAGCCCCAGCATTTT. Translating it yields CASSVRGEQPQHF. The V call is TRBV9, the J call TRBJ1-5, with TRBD1 as a possible D gene (5 bases). The V and J ends lost 1 base and 7 bases respectively, with 9 bases between them. Germline V CDR1 and CDR2: SGDLS, YYNGEE. CDR3 size: 13 residues.

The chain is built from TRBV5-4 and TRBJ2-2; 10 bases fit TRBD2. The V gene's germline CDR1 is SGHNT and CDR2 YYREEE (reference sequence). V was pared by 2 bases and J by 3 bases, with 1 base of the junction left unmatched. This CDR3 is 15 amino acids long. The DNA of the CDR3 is TGTGCCAGCAGCTTTGGACTAGCGGACACCGGGGAGCTGTTTTTT. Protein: CASSFGLADTGELFF.

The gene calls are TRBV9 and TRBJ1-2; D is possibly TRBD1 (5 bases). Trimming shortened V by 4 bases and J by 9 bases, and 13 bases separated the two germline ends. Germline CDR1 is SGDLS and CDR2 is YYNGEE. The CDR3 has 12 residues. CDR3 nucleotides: TGTGCCAGCAGCTCATCGTGGACAAGCTACACCTTC. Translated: CASSSSWTSYTF.